This TCR beta chain is from a study of Ad26.COV2.S vaccination and SARS-CoV-2 variants. On the study more broadly: Dosing was one shot or two shots 56 days apart.

The treatment: around 19 received Ad26.COV2.S at low or high dose, single or two shots; about 5 received placebo; per-sample allocation not given. Following the first vaccine or placebo injection, samples were taken on day 63. The repertoire was sequenced with immunoSEQ multiplex PCR; TCRdb's copy has only in-frame clones and lacks some. The table shows hundreds of thousands of clones, with over 75% occurring only once. A word on this clone: Other DNA sequences in this specimen translate into the identical CDR3.

Sequenced material: peripheral blood, taken in a trial of Ad26.COV2.S vaccine versus placebo. The sequence came from a person aged 18 to 59 who received the Ad26.COV2.S COVID-19 vaccine or a placebo.

CDR3 loop: CASSRVTEAFF. DNA for the CDR3: TGTGCCAGTAGCAGGGTCACTGAAGCTTTCTTT. The chain carries TRBV19 and TRBJ1-1; TRBD1 might be the D (5 bases). The V gene's germline CDR1 is LNHDA and CDR2 SQIVND (reference sequence). The CDR3 extends over 11 amino acids. Trimming pared 6 bases from V and 4 bases from J, leaving 6 bases between.